This T cell receptor beta chain was sequenced in a study of glioma-infiltrating T cells. Study conclusions and caveats: Only very few CDR3 sequences appeared in both tissue and blood. Above-expected tissue-blood divergence occurred in all gliomas, most in low-grade ones.

V was cut by 8 bases and J by 1 base, with 18 bases left in between. The CDR3 extends over 16 amino acids. About this clonotype itself: The antigen is undetermined. A much bigger clone sits one base away, suggesting this may be a read error.

The iRepertoire nested amplicon-rescue multiplex PCR amplified TCR alpha and beta CDR3s from RNA. One-step reverse transcription and amplification started from approximately 100-400 ng of tissue mRNA or PBMC total RNA. MiXCR was run by TCRdb on the multiplex PCR reads, yielding one entry per CDR3 protein. The sample carries approximately 100,000 distinct CDR3 sequences, around 29% recorded once. Sequenced: glioma tissue, nonneoplastic brain tissue, or PBMCs (not recorded which). The chain combines TRBV12-3 or TRBV12-4 with TRBJ1-5; D gene uncertain. This clonotype originated in a human donor with low-grade glioma or glioblastoma, undergoing nonglioma brain surgery, or in good health (not recorded which). CDR3 sequence: CASGWVLGISNQPQHF. The DNA of the CDR3 is TGTGCCAGCGGCTGGGTTCTTGGGATAAGCAATCAGCCCCAGCATTTT.